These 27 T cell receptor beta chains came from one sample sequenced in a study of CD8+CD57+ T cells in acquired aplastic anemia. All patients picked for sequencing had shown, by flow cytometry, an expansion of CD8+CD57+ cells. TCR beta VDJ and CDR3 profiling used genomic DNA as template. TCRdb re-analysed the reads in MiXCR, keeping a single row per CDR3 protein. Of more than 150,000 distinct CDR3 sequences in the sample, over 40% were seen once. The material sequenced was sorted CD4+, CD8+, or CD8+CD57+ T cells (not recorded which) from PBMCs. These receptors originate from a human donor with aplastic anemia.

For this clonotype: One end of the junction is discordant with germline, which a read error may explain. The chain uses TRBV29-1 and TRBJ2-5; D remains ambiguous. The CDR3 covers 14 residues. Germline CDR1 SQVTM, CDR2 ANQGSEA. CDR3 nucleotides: TGCAGCGTTCTAAGCTATTTGTACCAAGAGACCCAATACTTC. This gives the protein CSVLSYLYQETQYF.

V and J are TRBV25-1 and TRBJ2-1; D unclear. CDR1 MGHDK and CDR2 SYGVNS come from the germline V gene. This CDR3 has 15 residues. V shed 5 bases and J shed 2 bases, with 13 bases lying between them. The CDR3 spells CASSPGDGPYNEQFF. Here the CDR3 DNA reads TGTGCCAGCAGTCCCGGCGACGGCCCCTACAATGAGCAGTTCTTC.

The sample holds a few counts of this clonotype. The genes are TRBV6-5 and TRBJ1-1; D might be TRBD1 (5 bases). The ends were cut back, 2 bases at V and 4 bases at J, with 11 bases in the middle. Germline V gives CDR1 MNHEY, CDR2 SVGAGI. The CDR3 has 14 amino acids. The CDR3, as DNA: TGTGCCAGCAGTTACGCCTCGGGGGGCACTGAAGCTTTCTTT. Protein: CASSYASGGTEAFF.

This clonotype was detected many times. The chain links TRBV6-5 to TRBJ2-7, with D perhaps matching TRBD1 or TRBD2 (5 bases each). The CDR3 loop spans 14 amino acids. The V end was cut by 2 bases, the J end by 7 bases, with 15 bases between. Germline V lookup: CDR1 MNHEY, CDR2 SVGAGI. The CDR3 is CASSYREGKWEQYF. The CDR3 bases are TGTGCCAGCAGTTACCGAGAGGGGAAATGGGAGCAGTACTTC.

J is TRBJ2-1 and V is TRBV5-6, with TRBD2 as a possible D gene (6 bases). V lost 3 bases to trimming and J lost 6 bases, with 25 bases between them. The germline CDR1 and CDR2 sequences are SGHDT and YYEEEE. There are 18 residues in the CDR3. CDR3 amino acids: CASSSGGKLFRPCNEQFF. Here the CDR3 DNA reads TGTGCCAGCAGCTCCGGAGGGAAGCTTTTCAGGCCCTGCAATGAGCAGTTCTTC.

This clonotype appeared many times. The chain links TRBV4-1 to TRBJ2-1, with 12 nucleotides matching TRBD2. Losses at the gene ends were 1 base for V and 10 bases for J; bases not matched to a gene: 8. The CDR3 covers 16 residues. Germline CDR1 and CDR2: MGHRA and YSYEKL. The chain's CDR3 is CASSQASTSGRREQFF. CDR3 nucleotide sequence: TGCGCCAGCAGCCAAGCCTCGACTAGCGGGAGAAGAGAGCAGTTCTTC.

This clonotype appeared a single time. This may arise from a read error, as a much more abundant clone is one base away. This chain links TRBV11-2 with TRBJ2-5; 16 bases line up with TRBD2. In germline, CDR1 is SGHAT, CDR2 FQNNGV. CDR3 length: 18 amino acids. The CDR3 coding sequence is TGTGCCAGCAGCCCTCTCGGTGGGACTAGCGGGAGGGTAGAGACCCCGTACTTC. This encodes CASSPLGGTSGRVETPYF.

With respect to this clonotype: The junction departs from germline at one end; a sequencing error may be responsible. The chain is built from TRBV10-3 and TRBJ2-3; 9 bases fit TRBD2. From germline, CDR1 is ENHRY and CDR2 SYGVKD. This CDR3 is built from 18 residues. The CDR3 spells CASSYSKRAGGNTDTQCF. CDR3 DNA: TGTGCCAGCAGTTACTCGAAGAGAGCGGGGGGCAACACAGATACGCAGTGTTTT.

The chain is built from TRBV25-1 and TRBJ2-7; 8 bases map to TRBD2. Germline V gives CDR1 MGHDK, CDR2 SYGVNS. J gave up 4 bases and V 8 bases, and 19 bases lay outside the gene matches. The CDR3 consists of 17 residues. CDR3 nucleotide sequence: TGTGCCAGCGGCTCGGGTAGCGGGGACGCCTTTAGGTACGAGCAGTACTTC. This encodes CASGSGSGDAFRYEQYF.

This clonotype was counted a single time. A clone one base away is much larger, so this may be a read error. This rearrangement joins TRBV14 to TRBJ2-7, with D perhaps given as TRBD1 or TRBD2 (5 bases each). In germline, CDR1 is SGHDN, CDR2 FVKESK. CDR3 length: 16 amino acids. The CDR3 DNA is TGTGCCAGCAGCCAACGGGACGGCTATTACTCCTACGAGCAGCACTTC. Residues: CASSQRDGYYSYEQHF.

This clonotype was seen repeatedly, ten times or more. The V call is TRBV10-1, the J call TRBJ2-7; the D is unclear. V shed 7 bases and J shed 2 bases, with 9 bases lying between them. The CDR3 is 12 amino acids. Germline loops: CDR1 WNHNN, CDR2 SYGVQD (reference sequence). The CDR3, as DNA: TGCGCCAGCATGAGTGGCACCTACGAGCAGTACGTC. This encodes CASMSGTYEQYV.

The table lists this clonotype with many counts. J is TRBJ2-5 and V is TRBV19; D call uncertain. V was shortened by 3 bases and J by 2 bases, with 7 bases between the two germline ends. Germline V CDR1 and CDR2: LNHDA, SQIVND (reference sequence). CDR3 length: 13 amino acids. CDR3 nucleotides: TGTGCCAGTAGTATTGGGATACAAGAGACCCAGTACTTC. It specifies CASSIGIQETQYF. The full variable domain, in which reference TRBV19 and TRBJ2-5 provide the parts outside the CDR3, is DGGITQSPKYLFRKEGQNVTLSCEQNLNHDAMYWYRQDPGQGLRLIYYSQIVNDFQKGDIAEGYSVSREKKESFPLTVTSAQKNPTAFYLCASSIGIQETQYFGPGTRLLVL.

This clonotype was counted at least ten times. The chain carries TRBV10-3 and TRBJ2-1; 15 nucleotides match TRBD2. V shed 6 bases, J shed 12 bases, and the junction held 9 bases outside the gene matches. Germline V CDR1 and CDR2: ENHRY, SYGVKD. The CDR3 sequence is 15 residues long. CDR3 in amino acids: CAISEPGLAGGWQFF. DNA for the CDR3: TGTGCCATCAGCGAACCGGGACTAGCGGGGGGATGGCAGTTCTTC.

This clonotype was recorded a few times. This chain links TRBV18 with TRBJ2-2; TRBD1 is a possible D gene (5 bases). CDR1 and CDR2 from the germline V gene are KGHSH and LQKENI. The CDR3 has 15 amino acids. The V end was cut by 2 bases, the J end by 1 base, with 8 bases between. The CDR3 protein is CASSPLDMNTGELFF. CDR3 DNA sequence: TGTGCCAGCTCACCATTGGACATGAACACCGGGGAGCTGTTTTTT.

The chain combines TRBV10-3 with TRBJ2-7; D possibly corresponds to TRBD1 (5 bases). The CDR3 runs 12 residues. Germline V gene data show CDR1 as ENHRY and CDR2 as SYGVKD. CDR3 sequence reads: CAIGEDSYEQYF. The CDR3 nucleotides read TGTGCTATCGGTGAAGACAGCTACGAGCAGTACTTC.

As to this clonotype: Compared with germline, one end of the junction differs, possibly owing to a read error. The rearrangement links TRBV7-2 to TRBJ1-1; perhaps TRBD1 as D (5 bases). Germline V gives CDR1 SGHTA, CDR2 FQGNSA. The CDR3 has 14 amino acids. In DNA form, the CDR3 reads TGTGCCAGCACCTTAAACGGGGCGGGCACCGAAGCTTTCTTT. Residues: CASTLNGAGTEAFF.

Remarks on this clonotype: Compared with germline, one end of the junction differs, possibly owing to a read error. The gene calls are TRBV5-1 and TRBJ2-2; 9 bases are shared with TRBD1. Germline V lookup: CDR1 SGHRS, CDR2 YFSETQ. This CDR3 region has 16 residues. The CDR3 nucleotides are TGCGCCAGCAGCTACCGGGACAGGGTTGGGGTCCGGGAGCCGTTTTTT. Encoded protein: CASSYRDRVGVREPFF.

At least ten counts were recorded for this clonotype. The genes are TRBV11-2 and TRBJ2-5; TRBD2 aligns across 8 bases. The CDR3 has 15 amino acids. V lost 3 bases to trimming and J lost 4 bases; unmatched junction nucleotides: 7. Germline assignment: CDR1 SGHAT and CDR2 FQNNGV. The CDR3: CASSFTPGGGETQYF. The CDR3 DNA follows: TGTGCCAGCAGCTTCACCCCGGGAGGGGGAGAGACCCAGTACTTC. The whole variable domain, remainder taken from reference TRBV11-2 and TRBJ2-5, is EAGVAQSPRYKIIEKRQSVAFWCNPISGHATLYWYQQILGQGPKLLIQFQNNGVVDDSQLPKDRFSAERLKGVDSTLKIQPAKLEDSAVYLCASSFTPGGGETQYFGPGTRLLVL.

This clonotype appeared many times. CDR3 protein: CASSEGLAVSYEQYF. Written as DNA, the CDR3 is TGTGCCAGCAGTGAAGGACTAGCGGTTTCCTACGAGCAGTACTTC. J is TRBJ2-7 and V is TRBV5-4; 10 bases line up with TRBD2. Trimming took 5 bases from V and 1 from J; bases not matched to a gene: 6. The CDR3 covers 15 residues. Germline CDR1 is SGHNT and CDR2 is YYREEE (reference sequence).

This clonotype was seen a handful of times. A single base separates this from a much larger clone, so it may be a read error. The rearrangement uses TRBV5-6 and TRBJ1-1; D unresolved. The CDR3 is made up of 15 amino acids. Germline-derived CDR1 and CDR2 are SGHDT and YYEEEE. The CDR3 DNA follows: TGTGCCAGCCTAAGTGAAGGAATTGCTCAATTCGTAGCTTCCTTT. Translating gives CASLSEGIAQFVASF.

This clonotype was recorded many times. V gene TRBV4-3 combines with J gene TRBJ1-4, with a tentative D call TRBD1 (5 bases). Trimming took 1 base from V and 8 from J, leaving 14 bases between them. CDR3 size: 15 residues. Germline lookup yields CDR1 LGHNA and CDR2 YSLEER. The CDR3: CASSQVGGAEEKLFF. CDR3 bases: TGCGCCAGCAGCCAAGTGGGGGGAGCGGAGGAAAAACTGTTTTTT.

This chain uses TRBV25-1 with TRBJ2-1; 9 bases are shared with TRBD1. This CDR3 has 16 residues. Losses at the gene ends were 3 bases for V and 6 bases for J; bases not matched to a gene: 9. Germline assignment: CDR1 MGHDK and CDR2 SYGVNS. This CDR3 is CASSDLPGQGFNEQFF. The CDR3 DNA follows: TGTGCCAGCAGTGATCTACCGGGACAGGGTTTCAATGAGCAGTTCTTC.

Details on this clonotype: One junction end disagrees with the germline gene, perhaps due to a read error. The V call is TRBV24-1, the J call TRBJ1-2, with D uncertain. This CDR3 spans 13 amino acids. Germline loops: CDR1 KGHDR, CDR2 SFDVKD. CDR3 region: CATSDLYTRRGYF. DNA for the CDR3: TGTGCCACCAGTGATTTATACACAAGAAGAGGGTACTTC.

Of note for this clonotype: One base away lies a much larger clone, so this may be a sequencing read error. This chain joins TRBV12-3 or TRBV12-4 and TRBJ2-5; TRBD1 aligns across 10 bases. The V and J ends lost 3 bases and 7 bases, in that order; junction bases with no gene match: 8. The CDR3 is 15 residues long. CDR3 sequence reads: CASSFRDRGKGTQYF. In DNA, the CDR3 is TGTGCCAGCAGTTTTAGGGACAGGGGTAAAGGGACCCAGTACTTC.

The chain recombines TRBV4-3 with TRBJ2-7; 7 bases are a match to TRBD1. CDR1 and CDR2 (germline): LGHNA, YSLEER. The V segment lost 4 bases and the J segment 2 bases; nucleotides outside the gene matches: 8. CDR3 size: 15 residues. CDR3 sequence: CASSPSSQGAYEQYF. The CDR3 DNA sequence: TGCGCCAGCAGCCCCTCATCTCAGGGGGCCTACGAGCAGTACTTC.

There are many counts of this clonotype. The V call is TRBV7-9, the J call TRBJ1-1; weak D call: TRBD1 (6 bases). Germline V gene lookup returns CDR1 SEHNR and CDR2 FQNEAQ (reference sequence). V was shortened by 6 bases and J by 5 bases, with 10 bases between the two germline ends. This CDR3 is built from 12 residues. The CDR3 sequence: CASSIGGTEAFF. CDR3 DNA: TGTGCCAGCAGTATAGGGGGAACTGAAGCTTTCTTT.

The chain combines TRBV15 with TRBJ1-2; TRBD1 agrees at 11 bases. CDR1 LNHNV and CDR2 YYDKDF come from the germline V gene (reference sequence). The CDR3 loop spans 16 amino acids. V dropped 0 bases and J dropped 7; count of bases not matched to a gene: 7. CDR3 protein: CATSRDFAGTGGGYTF. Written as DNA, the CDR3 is TGTGCCACCAGCAGAGACTTCGCGGGGACAGGGGGTGGCTACACCTTC.